This T cell receptor beta chain was captured in a study of blood T cell repertoires in COVID-19. Study-level background: Sites across the United States, Italy and Spain contributed samples from acute and convalescent COVID-19. The analysed material was cDNA or gDNA that came from T cells, B-cell-depleted T cells, or PBMCs.

The ends were cut back, 2 bases at V and 9 bases at J, with 11 bases in the middle. The CDR3 spans 13 residues. In germline, CDR1 is KGHSH, CDR2 LQKENI. Original analysis: Counts of nucleated cells, estimated from reference gene primer amplification, were obtained. This table comes from immunoSEQ multiplex PCR, and its TCRdb copy is limited to in-frame clones, with some not included. V and J calls and clone size come straight from that table; D and trimming were deduced from the DNA. Counted here are more than 200,000 clones, roughly 84% occurring once; the ten biggest clones make up under 12%. This clone was seen a single time.

The rearrangement uses TRBV18 and TRBJ1-5, with a tentative D call TRBD1 (6 bases). The specimen was peripheral blood. This receptor was taken from a woman aged 80 or over with COVID-19, enrolled during active disease. CDR3 in DNA: TGTGCCAGCTCACCAGGGGGCGCATTGCCCCAGCATTTT. Its translation is CASSPGGALPQHF.